Sequencing of this T cell receptor beta chain was carried out in a study of early T cells in non-severe SARS-CoV-2 infection. Study context: Chains were unpaired, as sequencing was done on bulk RNA from unsorted whole blood.

V shed 4 bases and J shed 12 bases, with 27 bases lying between them. Germline lookup yields CDR1 SGHTA and CDR2 FQGTGA. The CDR3 loop spans 16 amino acids. This clonotype was seen a few times. Its antigen remains unknown. In the library, individual cDNA molecules carried attached unique molecular identifiers. TCRdb re-analysed the 5' RACE reads in MiXCR, keeping a single row per CDR3 protein. The sample lists fewer than 80,000 distinct CDR3 sequences; about 11% were seen once. Study-wide results and caveats: VDJdb-based annotation leaned toward anti-spike CD8 responses and missed private and CD4 specificities.

The sequence came from an adult who was a healthcare worker with PCR-confirmed SARS-CoV-2 infection or an uninfected control (not recorded which). This chain joins TRBV7-3 and TRBJ1-1, with D possibly TRBD1 on 5 matching bases. The source material was whole blood, sampled at baseline. This chain's CDR3 is CASSSEAPRAGRETFF. For the CDR3, the DNA is TGTGCCAGCAGCTCCGAAGCCCCGAGAGCAGGGCGGGAAACTTTCTTT.